One sample yielded the 21 T cell receptor beta chains listed below, sequenced in a study of regulatory T cells in long-lasting Graves disease. Investigators prepared the TCR beta libraries by applying iRepertoire HTBI primers and Arm-PCR of CDR3 regions. TCRdb re-called the multiplex PCR reads with MiXCR, one entry per CDR3 protein. The data hold about 240,000 distinct CDR3 sequences, with 20% to 25% observed a single time. Time point: newly diagnosed GD, antithyroid drugs for less than 3 months. PBMCs were the source of the RNA used for TCR sequencing. The sequencing here drew on peripheral blood mononuclear cells (PBMCs), taken at new diagnosis, from a patient treated with antithyroid drugs. Receptor source: a female donor with Graves disease.

The chain is built from TRBV20-1 and TRBJ1-6; 9 bases map to TRBD1. The CDR3 runs to 15 residues. Germline V lookup: CDR1 DFQATT, CDR2 SNEGSKA (reference sequence). The junction had 5 bases not matched to a gene; V was cut back by 4 bases and J by 4 bases. For the CDR3, the DNA is TGCAGTGCTAATACAGGGGGCGCTTATAATTCACCCCTCCACTTT. It encodes CSANTGGAYNSPLHF.

This clonotype occurred many times. The genes are TRBV6-2 or TRBV6-3 and TRBJ1-1; tentative D call: TRBD1 (5 bases). This CDR3 spans 11 amino acids. The germline V gene encodes CDR1 MNHEY and CDR2 SVGEGT. Trimming took 7 bases from V and 7 from J, leaving 10 bases between them. DNA for the CDR3: TGTGCCAGCACGGTGACAGTTGAAGCTTTCTTT. Encoded protein: CASTVTVEAFF.

This clonotype was seen many times. V and J are TRBV12-3 or TRBV12-4 and TRBJ1-2; 9 nucleotides match TRBD1. The V gene end was trimmed by 5 bases and the J gene end by 4 bases; junction bases not matched to a gene: 17. This CDR3 is 18 amino acids long. The CDR3 nucleotides are TGTGCCAGCAGTATAGGCCCGGGACAGGGAAGGTCTCGCTATGGCTACACCTTC. Residues: CASSIGPGQGRSRYGYTF.

V gene TRBV15 combines with J gene TRBJ1-6; D is unclear. Per the germline V gene, CDR1 is LNHNV and CDR2 is YYDKDF (reference sequence). Trimming took off 0 bases at V and 2 bases at J, with 8 bases between the two ends. There are 16 residues in the CDR3. CDR3 region: CATSRDKDPYNSPLHF. DNA for the CDR3: TGTGCCACCAGCAGAGACAAGGACCCCTATAATTCACCCCTCCACTTT. Full variable domain (remainder filled in from reference TRBV15 and TRBJ1-6): DAMVIQNPRYQVTQFGKPVTLSCSQTLNHNVMYWYQQKSSQAPKLLFHYYDKDFNNEADTPDNFQSRRPNTSFCFLDIRSPGLGDTAMYLCATSRDKDPYNSPLHFGNGTRLTVT.

In this sample, this clonotype turned up many times. V gene TRBV7-2 combines with J gene TRBJ2-1; D not certain. The germline V gene encodes CDR1 SGHTA and CDR2 FQGNSA. The CDR3 has 16 residues. The V end was cut by 0 bases, the J end by 4 bases, with 13 bases between. DNA of the CDR3: TGTGCCAGCAGCTTAGCAAAACGGGCATTTTACAATGAGCAGTTCTTC. Residues: CASSLAKRAFYNEQFF.

This clonotype was seen repeatedly, ten times or more. DNA for the CDR3: TGTGCCAGCAGCAATACAGGGGATAATTCACCCCTCCACTTT. Translation gives CASSNTGDNSPLHF. V usage is TRBV6-1 and J usage is TRBJ1-6; 7 bases fit TRBD1. Germline CDR1 and CDR2: MNHNS and SASEGT. The CDR3 spans 14 residues. Trimming cost V 6 bases and J 5 bases; bases outside gene matches: 4.

The sample holds many counts of this clonotype. V gene TRBV10-3 combines with J gene TRBJ2-7; no clear D gene. Germline V gene sequence: CDR1 ENHRY, CDR2 SYGVKD. The V and J ends lost 6 bases and 2 bases respectively, with 14 bases between them. CDR3 size: 14 residues. In DNA, the CDR3 is TGTGCCATCAGGATTGACGCCGACACCTACGAGCAGTACTTC. This codes for CAIRIDADTYEQYF.

Many counts were recorded for this clonotype. The chain couples TRBV12-3 or TRBV12-4 to TRBJ2-5; perhaps TRBD2 as D (6 bases). The V and J ends lost 6 bases and 3 bases respectively, with 14 bases between them. The length of the CDR3 is 14 residues. CDR3 region: CASSYDLAEETQYF. DNA for the CDR3: TGTGCCAGCAGCTACGACTTAGCGGAAGAGACCCAGTACTTC.

This clonotype was recorded many times. V gene TRBV29-1 combines with J gene TRBJ2-5, with D perhaps matching TRBD1 (5 bases). This CDR3 comprises 13 residues. V lost 2 bases to trimming and J lost 7 bases, with 14 bases between them. CDR1 and CDR2 (germline): SQVTM, ANQGSEA. The CDR3, as DNA: TGCAGCGTTGAACCCGAACAGGCTCGGACCCAGTACTTC. It specifies CSVEPEQARTQYF.

Concerning this clonotype itself: A much bigger clone sits one base away, suggesting this may be a read error. The chain has TRBV6-5 and TRBJ2-5, with D perhaps matching TRBD2 (6 bases). The CDR3 runs to 14 residues. The V gene's germline CDR1 is MNHEY and CDR2 SVGAGI. The CDR3 protein is CTSSLGGWQETQYF. In DNA form, the CDR3 reads TGTACCAGCAGTTTGGGGGGTTGGCAAGAGACCCAGTACTTC.

Notes on this clonotype: This may come from a read error, since a much larger clone is one base off. The CDR3 DNA follows: TGTGCCAGTAGTATGGGCAAGGGGGGGCTGAACACTGAAGCTTTCTTT. Translation: CASSMGKGGLNTEAFF. The chain couples TRBV19 to TRBJ1-1, with TRBD1 as a possible D gene (6 bases). CDR3 length: 16 residues. Trimming left V 3 bases short and J 0 bases short, with 14 bases between. Germline values: CDR1 LNHDA, CDR2 SQIVND (reference sequence).

This clonotype was seen repeatedly, ten times or more. The chain employs TRBV10-3 and TRBJ2-7; D gene uncertain. V lost 8 bases and J 4 bases, leaving 12 bases between the germline ends. CDR1 is ENHRY, CDR2 SYGVKD, per germline. The CDR3 runs 12 residues. The CDR3 protein is CAISVSEYEQYF. CDR3 DNA sequence: TGTGCCATCTCGGTGTCCGAATACGAGCAGTACTTC.

This clonotype was counted a single time. This may stem from a read error, because a much larger clone lies one nucleotide away. The chain combines TRBV7-9 with TRBJ1-5; tentative D call: TRBD1 (5 bases). CDR1 SEHNR and CDR2 FQNEAQ come from the germline V gene (reference sequence). This CDR3 contains 16 residues. The V gene lost 5 bases and the J gene lost 7 bases, with 21 bases spanning the gap. The chain's CDR3 is CASSTSQLGVSQPQHF. DNA of the CDR3: TGTGCCAGCAGCACCAGCCAATTAGGGGTCAGCCAGCCCCAGCATTTT. The complete variable domain, with remaining parts taken from reference TRBV7-9 and TRBJ1-5, reads DTGVSQNPRHKITKRGQNVTFRCDPISEHNRLYWYRQTLGQGPEFLTYFQNEAQLEKSRLLSDRFSAERPKGSFSTLEIQRTEQGDSAMYLCASSTSQLGVSQPQHFGDGTRLSIL.

This clonotype showed up many times. The chain has TRBV11-2 and TRBJ1-3; D is unresolved. The CDR3 is 14 amino acids. Germline-derived CDR1 and CDR2 are SGHAT and FQNNGV. V was cut by 0 bases and J by 0 bases, with 3 bases left in between. The CDR3: CASSLEPSGNTIYF. The CDR3, as DNA: TGTGCCAGCAGCTTAGAACCCTCTGGAAACACCATATATTTT.

This clonotype was counted a single time. One end of the junction is discordant with germline, which a read error may explain. The chain employs TRBV20-1 and TRBJ2-3; 7 nucleotides match TRBD1. From germline, CDR1 is DFQATT and CDR2 SNEGSKA (reference sequence). CDR3 length equals 13 residues. CDR3 amino acids: CSAEKGGTDAQYF. CDR3 nucleotides: TGCAGTGCAGAGAAAGGGGGCACAGATGCGCAGTATTTT.

In its sample, this clonotype was seen many times. The chain is built from TRBV6-1 and TRBJ2-1, with D possibly matching TRBD2 (5 bases). Germline CDR1 MNHNS, CDR2 SASEGT. The CDR3 sequence is 14 residues long. V gave up 5 bases and J gave up 8 bases, with 16 bases separating them. The chain's CDR3 is CASSPTAGNHEQFF. CDR3 nucleotides: TGTGCCAGCAGTCCCACGGCCGGGAACCATGAGCAGTTCTTC.

This clonotype was recorded at least ten times. V usage is TRBV12-3 or TRBV12-4 and J usage is TRBJ1-2; 10 bases fit TRBD1. V was clipped by 3 bases and J by 7 bases; unmatched bases: 8. This CDR3 spans 15 amino acids. Here the CDR3 DNA reads TGTGCCAGCAGTTTGGGGCCACGGGACAGGGGTGGCTACACCTTC. Its translation is CASSLGPRDRGGYTF.

The CDR3 DNA reads TGTGCCAGCAGTTTATGGACAGCGAACACTGAAGCTTTCTTT. It yields the protein CASSLWTANTEAFF. The chain couples TRBV28 to TRBJ1-1; TRBD1 might be the D (5 bases). Per the germline V gene, CDR1 is MDHEN and CDR2 is SYDVKM. V was clipped by 0 bases and J by 1 base, with 6 bases between them. CDR3 length: 14 amino acids.

The chain uses TRBV20-1 and TRBJ2-5; 12 bases align to TRBD2. The germline V gene has CDR1 DFQATT and CDR2 SNEGSKA (reference sequence). This CDR3 is 19 amino acids long. The trim removed 4 bases at V and 5 bases at J, leaving 20 bases unmatched. The CDR3 bases are TGCAGTGCTAAAAAGGGGCGCCGAACTAGCGGGGGGCCAGGGGAGACCCAGTACTTC. Its translation: CSAKKGRRTSGGPGETQYF.

With regard to this clonotype: A far larger clone differs by one base, so this is likely a read error. The conserved phenylalanine or tryptophan normally closing the CDR3 is absent here, so this likely arose from a read error. The genes are TRBV7-9 and TRBJ2-1, with D possibly TRBD2 on 6 matching bases. Germline V lookup: CDR1 SEHNR, CDR2 FQNEAQ (reference sequence). The CDR3 loop spans 16 amino acids. Between the trimmed V and J ends, which lost 5 bases and 3 bases, there was a span of 17 bases. In DNA, the CDR3 is TGTGCCAGCAGCGACACCCGGGACTTACTCTACAATGAGCAGTTCCTC. This encodes CASSDTRDLLYNEQFL.

The genes are TRBV20-1 and TRBJ2-7, with 11 bases identical to TRBD2. Germline-derived CDR1 and CDR2 are DFQATT and SNEGSKA (reference sequence). V lost 1 base and J lost 6; bases outside the gene matches: 11. The CDR3 extends over 16 amino acids. CDR3 nucleotide sequence: TGCAGTGCTAGAGTGGCTAGCGGGAGGCAGGCCGGCGAGCAGTACTTC. The encoded protein is CSARVASGRQAGEQYF.